A selection of T cell receptor beta chains follows, all from one sample in a study of T cells after yellow fever vaccination. Using its own MiXCR run on the 5' RACE reads, TCRdb lists one record per CDR3 protein. This table has hundreds of thousands of distinct CDR3 sequences, about 3.5% appearing once. This material consisted of PBMCs, taken on the day of the yellow fever booster vaccination. These receptors were taken from a man between 18 and 29 years old who received the YFV17D yellow fever vaccine. Each CDR3 is given with its conserved first and last residue. A D gene is named only where the DNA matches it firmly. Clone size is given for some rows only: seen once, a few or many times, or a class if the clone is expanded.

v_gene	abundance	j_gene	d_gene	CDR3nt	CDR3aa
TRBV7-8	many	TRBJ2-3	TRBD2	TGTGCCAGCAGCTTAATGAAGCGGGGGAGCACAGATACGCAGTATTTT	CASSLMKRGSTDTQYF
TRBV3-1	-	TRBJ2-1	-	TGTGCCAGCAGCCAAGCGGAGGGGGTGGTCTTGAATGAGCAGTTCTTC	CASSQAEGVVLNEQFF
TRBV6-5	many	TRBJ2-2	-	TGTGCCAGCAGTTACTCAGGTTGGGCCGGGGAGCTGTTTTTT	CASSYSGWAGELFF
TRBV3-1	-	TRBJ1-2	-	TGTGCCAGCAGCCAAGTGAGTCCCTATGGCTACACCTTC	CASSQVSPYGYTF
TRBV4-1	many	TRBJ2-7	TRBD1	TGCGCCAGCAGCGCGGGACAGGGGTCCTACGAGCAGTACTTC	CASSAGQGSYEQYF
TRBV20-1	-	TRBJ2-3	TRBD2	TGCAGTGCCCCGACTAGCGGGGGGGTCACAGATACGCAGTATTTT	CSAPTSGGVTDTQYF
TRBV12-3/TRBV12-4	many	TRBJ1-2	TRBD1	TGTGCCAGCAACAACAGGGGGACCTATGGCTACACCTTC	CASNNRGTYGYTF
TRBV5-1	many	TRBJ2-1	-	TGCGCCAGCGGCCAAGTTGCGAATGAGCAGTTCTTC	CASGQVANEQFF
TRBV7-2	few	TRBJ1-2	-	TGTGCCAGCAGCCTCAGGGGACCATCCCGAGGCTACACCTTC	CASSLRGPSRGYTF
TRBV5-6	-	TRBJ2-3	-	TGTGCCAGCAGCTTGCCAACTAGCACAGATACGCAGTATTTT	CASSLPTSTDTQYF
TRBV4-3	-	TRBJ1-1	-	TGCGCCAGCAGCCAAGACCCTTCCGGGGACACTGAAGCTTTCTTT	CASSQDPSGDTEAFF
TRBV7-3	many	TRBJ1-1	-	TGTGCCAGCAGCTTGTTCCAGAACACTGAAGCTTTCTTT	CASSLFQNTEAFF
TRBV19	many	TRBJ1-2	-	TGTGCCAGTAGTATAGATCGCCGAGGGATTGGCTACACCTTC	CASSIDRRGIGYTF
TRBV7-3	many	TRBJ2-3	-	TGTGCCAGCAGCTTTCGGGGGAGCACAGATACGCAGTATTTT	CASSFRGSTDTQYF
TRBV7-9	-	TRBJ1-1	-	TGTGCCAGCAGCTTAGATCTTGGGACTCAAGCTTTCTTT	CASSLDLGTQAFF
TRBV5-1	-	TRBJ2-3	TRBD2	TGCGCCAGCAGCTTAGGACTAGCGGGGGACACAGATACGCAGTATTTT	CASSLGLAGDTDTQYF
TRBV27	-	TRBJ2-1	-	TGTGCCAGCAGTTTACAGGGGAATTACAATGAGCAGTTCTTC	CASSLQGNYNEQFF
TRBV6-6	-	TRBJ2-3	-	TGTGCCAGCAGTACCCTAGGGCGGGGTGGCACAGATACGCAGTATTTT	CASSTLGRGGTDTQYF
TRBV5-1	many	TRBJ2-2	TRBD1	TGCGCCAGCAGCTCCGGGACAGGAAGCACCGGGGAGCTGTTTTTT	CASSSGTGSTGELFF
TRBV20-1	few	TRBJ1-1	-	TGCAGTGCTAGGGGAGACTTTTCCGGACGTGAAGCTTTCTTT	CSARGDFSGREAFF
TRBV9	many	TRBJ2-5	TRBD2	TGTGCCAGCAGCGGTACTAGCGCAGAGACCCAGTACTTC	CASSGTSAETQYF
TRBV7-2	many	TRBJ2-3	-	TGTGCCAGCAGCCCCAGGGTAAGGGTGCAGTATTTT	CASSPRVRVQYF
TRBV6-2/TRBV6-3	many	TRBJ2-7	-	TGTGCCAGCACGGATAGTGGCTACGAGCAGTACTTC	CASTDSGYEQYF
TRBV9	-	TRBJ2-5	-	TGTGCCAGCAGCGGCAGGGGGACCCAGTACTTC	CASSGRGTQYF
TRBV7-2	many	TRBJ2-4	TRBD2	TGTGCCAGCAGCCCCCCCAGCGGGGGGGTCTCCGGCATTCAGTACTTC	CASSPPSGGVSGIQYF
TRBV7-3	-	TRBJ2-2	-	TGTGCCAGCAGGAAAATTCCGGGCGTCGGGGAGCTGTTTTTT	CASRKIPGVGELFF
TRBV20-1	many	TRBJ2-5	TRBD1	TGCAGTGCTAGATCGCTCTCGGACAGGGGCCAAGAGACCCAGTACTTC	CSARSLSDRGQETQYF
TRBV24-1	many	TRBJ1-2	-	TGTGCCACCAGTGACGATTCGCCCTACAGGAGGTTTGGCTACACCTTC	CATSDDSPYRRFGYTF
TRBV7-9	-	TRBJ1-5	TRBD1	TGTGCCAGCAGCTTAGCTCAGGGGGGGCCCCAGCATTTT	CASSLAQGGPQHF
TRBV9	many	TRBJ2-3	TRBD2	TGTGCCAGCAGCGTAGGTCTAGCGGGGTCCCCAGATACGCAGTATTTT	CASSVGLAGSPDTQYF
TRBV7-2	few	TRBJ1-4	-	TGTGCCAGCGCGAGGGGTAATGAAAAACTGTTTTTT	CASARGNEKLFF
TRBV7-9	many	TRBJ2-1	TRBD1	TGTGCCAGCAGCTTGAGACAGGGGGTCTCCTACAATGAGCAGTTCTTC	CASSLRQGVSYNEQFF
TRBV4-3	many	TRBJ1-1	-	TGCGCCAGCAGCCAAGATCGGTTTACTGCAGGCCCGGGCACTGAAGCTTTCTTT	CASSQDRFTAGPGTEAFF
TRBV20-1	-	TRBJ1-5	-	TGCAGTGCGCGGCCAGGGAATAGCAATCAGCCCCAGCATTTT	CSARPGNSNQPQHF
TRBV7-8	few	TRBJ1-1	TRBD1	TGTGCCAGCAGCTCCTTCGGACAGGCCTTTGACGAAGCTTTCTTT	CASSSFGQAFDEAFF
TRBV29-1	few	TRBJ2-3	TRBD1	TGCAGTGTCACAGGGGGGCCTGGAGATACGCAGTATTTT	CSVTGGPGDTQYF
TRBV10-2	many	TRBJ2-7	TRBD2	TGCGCCAGCAGTGAAGCGGGGGGTTCCTACGAGCAGTACTTC	CASSEAGGSYEQYF
TRBV5-1	many	TRBJ1-2	-	TGCGCCAGCAGCTCGGAGGGCTCCTATGGCTACACCTTC	CASSSEGSYGYTF
TRBV11-2	-	TRBJ1-1	-	TGTGCCAGCAGTTGGGGGGGGCACCGGGGACCGACGAACACTGAAGCTTTCTTT	CASSWGGHRGPTNTEAFF
TRBV27	many	TRBJ2-2	-	TGTGCCAGCAGTTTGAGAGGGATCGGGGAGCTGTTTTTT	CASSLRGIGELFF
TRBV5-1	many	TRBJ1-4	-	TGCGCCAGCAGCCAGGGACCGAACAATGAAAAACTGTTTTTT	CASSQGPNNEKLFF
TRBV6-4	once	TRBJ1-1	-	TGTGCCAGCACGGGTGAAGCTTTCTTT	CASTGEAFF
TRBV29-1	many	TRBJ2-2	-	TGCAGCGTTTCCTCGAACACCGGGGAGCTGTTTTTT	CSVSSNTGELFF
TRBV29-1	many	TRBJ1-2	-	TGCAGCGTTGAAGGAGGGGCTGGAGCTAGGGGCTACACCTTC	CSVEGGAGARGYTF